The next 21 T cell receptor beta chains were all read from a single sample in a study of blood T cells in healthy people across ages. Through a sample-barcoded 5' primer and a J-beta primer mix, a second PCR was run for roughly 7 to 12 cycles. TCRdb re-called the 5' RACE reads through MiXCR, storing one row per CDR3 protein. The data contain hundreds of thousands of distinct CDR3 sequences, about 40% of them singletons. What was sequenced was blood. The receptors were gathered from a woman in her sixties in good health.

In this sample, this clonotype turned up a few times. V is TRBV20-1 and J is TRBJ2-5; 8 bases align to TRBD1. The DNA matches TRBJ2-7 better at its end, which makes the J call doubtful. Germline assignment: CDR1 DFQATT and CDR2 SNEGSKA (reference sequence). The CDR3 length is 14 residues. In DNA form, the CDR3 reads TGCAGTGCTAGAGATCCAGGGGGCGCGTACGAGCAGTACTTC. The encoded protein is CSARDPGGAYEQYF.

The chain uses TRBV6-5 and TRBJ2-1; TRBD2 might be the D (5 bases). The CDR3 is 14 amino acids. V gave up 8 bases and J gave up 2 bases, with 13 bases separating them. Germline V gene sequence: CDR1 MNHEY, CDR2 SVGAGI. DNA for the CDR3: TGTGCCAGCCGCGGGTCGTATGCCTACAATGAGCAGTTCTTC. It translates to CASRGSYAYNEQFF.

A few counts support this clonotype. The chain carries TRBV5-1 and TRBJ2-6; weak D call: TRBD1 (6 bases). The CDR3 loop spans 15 amino acids. The germline CDR1 and CDR2 sequences are SGHRS and YFSETQ. Trimming stripped 0 bases from V and 4 bases from J, with 8 bases between. CDR3 sequence: CASSLARGGANVLTF. CDR3 in DNA: TGCGCCAGCAGCTTGGCCAGGGGAGGGGCCAACGTCCTGACTTTC.

The J gene is TRBJ2-5, the V gene TRBV27; TRBD1 might be the D (6 bases). V dropped 5 bases and J dropped 2 bases, with 12 bases sitting between them. Germline V gene sequence: CDR1 MNHEY, CDR2 SMNVEV (reference sequence). The CDR3 covers 14 residues. The CDR3 here is CASSGEGEQETQYF. In nucleotides, the CDR3 is TGTGCCAGCAGTGGTGAGGGGGAGCAAGAGACCCAGTACTTC.

This clonotype came up a few times. The rearrangement joins TRBV2 to TRBJ1-4; the D gene is possibly TRBD1 (5 bases). Trimming removed 7 bases at V and 0 bases at J, with 9 bases between. From germline, CDR1 is SNHLY and CDR2 FYNNEI. CDR3 length: 14 residues. CDR3 coding DNA: TGTGCCAGCAACGGGGGGGCAACTAATGAAAAACTGTTTTTT. As protein: CASNGGATNEKLFF.

The gene calls are TRBV27 and TRBJ1-5; 7 bases match TRBD1. V trimming: 6 bases; J trimming: 4 bases; junction bases outside the gene matches: 9. Germline lookup yields CDR1 MNHEY and CDR2 SMNVEV (reference sequence). The CDR3 totals 15 residues. The CDR3 nucleotides are TGTGCCAGCAGCTCAGGGGGGGCGCGGAATCAGCCCCAGCATTTT. Translating it yields CASSSGGARNQPQHF.

The chain links TRBV20-1 to TRBJ2-3; a weak D match, TRBD2 (6 bases). Trimming took off 0 bases at V and 4 bases at J, with 11 bases between the two ends. CDR3 size: 14 residues. Germline V gene data show CDR1 as DFQATT and CDR2 as SNEGSKA (reference sequence). The CDR3 region has the DNA TGCAGTGCTAGAGATGCGGGAAGGGCAGATACGCAGTATTTT. The encoded protein is CSARDAGRADTQYF.

There are a few counts of this clonotype. The gene calls are TRBV21-1 and TRBJ1-2; the DNA was not compared with TRBD1, the D call given in the table. TRBV21-1 counts as a pseudogene. The CDR3 consists of 16 residues. CDR3 sequence reads: CASSKVMAGLNYGYTF. In DNA, the CDR3 is TGTGCCAGCAGCAAAGTCATGGCAGGGTTAAACTATGGCTACACCTTC.

This clonotype occurred a few times. The chain uses TRBV7-2 and TRBJ1-4; the D gene is possibly TRBD1 (5 bases). The CDR3 sequence is 14 residues long. CDR1 and CDR2 (germline): SGHTA, FQGNSA. Between the trimmed V and J ends, which lost 5 bases and 7 bases, there was a span of 14 bases. CDR3 region: CASSPRGDGEKLFF. The CDR3 coding sequence is TGTGCCAGCAGCCCCAGAGGGGACGGTGAAAAACTGTTTTTT. Full variable domain (rest looked up from reference TRBV7-2 and TRBJ1-4): GAGVSQSPSNKVTEKGKDVELRCDPISGHTALYWYRQSLGQGLEFLIYFQGNSAPDKSGLPSDRFSAERTGGSVSTLTIQRTQQEDSAVYLCASSPRGDGEKLFFGSGTQLSVL.

As concerns this clonotype: One end of the junction fails to match germline, which may point to a read error. The chain is built from TRBV3-1 and TRBJ2-5; D possibly corresponds to TRBD2 (5 bases). CDR1 is LGHDT and CDR2 is YNNKEL in the germline V gene (reference sequence). The CDR3 sequence is 13 residues long. The DNA for the CDR3 is TGTGCCAGCAGCGAAGCGGCTAGAGAGACCCGGTACTTC. Translation: CASSEAARETRYF.

This clonotype was found a few times. The chain uses TRBV6-1 and TRBJ2-1; 7 nucleotides line up with TRBD2. V gave up 8 bases and J gave up 9 bases; unmatched junction bases: 13. This CDR3 contains 14 residues. The germline V gene has CDR1 MNHNS and CDR2 SASEGT. The CDR3 region has the DNA TGTGCCAGCCCCGAGCGGGGACCCCCCCGTGAGCAGTTCTTC. This translates into CASPERGPPREQFF.

The rearrangement uses TRBV25-1 and TRBJ1-4; 7 bases line up with TRBD1. Germline loops: CDR1 MGHDK, CDR2 SYGVNS. Losses at the gene ends were 2 bases for V and 8 bases for J; bases not matched to a gene: 11. CDR3 size: 16 residues. The CDR3: CASSEGGGGWREKLFF. CDR3 nucleotides: TGTGCCAGCAGTGAAGGAGGAGGGGGCTGGCGGGAAAAACTGTTTTTT.

The CDR3, as DNA: TGTGCCAGCAGTAACGGGGGGGGAGGCCGCAATGAGCAGTTCTTC. It encodes CASSNGGGGRNEQFF. The V gene is TRBV6-5, the J gene TRBJ2-1; TRBD2 matches 8 bases. After removal of 5 bases from V and 6 bases from J, the junction contained 9 bases not matched to a gene. The germline V gene encodes CDR1 MNHEY and CDR2 SVGAGI. This CDR3 has 15 amino acids.

V is TRBV28 and J is TRBJ1-2, with a possible D match to TRBD1 (6 bases). The V gene lost 6 bases and the J gene lost 1 base, with 18 bases spanning the gap. Germline V CDR1 and CDR2: MDHEN, SYDVKM. The CDR3 is 16 residues long. CDR3 sequence (DNA): TGTGCCAGCAGCAAAAATCCGGGACAAAATAACTATGGCTACACCTTC. Protein sequence: CASSKNPGQNNYGYTF.

The chain carries TRBV12-3 or TRBV12-4 and TRBJ2-5; TRBD2 matches 8 bases. The CDR3 covers 17 residues. V trimming: 7 bases; J trimming: 11 bases; junction bases outside the gene matches: 24. This CDR3 is CASTPGTSGWLPDEQYF. CDR3 DNA: TGTGCCAGCACCCCAGGTACTAGCGGATGGCTACCCGATGAGCAGTACTTC.

V gene TRBV28 combines with J gene TRBJ2-5; 8 positions match TRBD1. Trimming removed 5 bases from V and 5 bases from J; junction bases left unmatched: 10. From germline, CDR1 is MDHEN and CDR2 SYDVKM. The CDR3 is made up of 15 amino acids. CDR3 loop: CASSLSDRDEETQYF. DNA of the CDR3: TGTGCCAGCAGTCTCTCGGACAGGGACGAGGAGACCCAGTACTTC.

This clonotype was picked up many times. The genes are TRBV29-1 and TRBJ2-1; D is possibly TRBD2 (6 bases). Germline lookup yields CDR1 SQVTM and CDR2 ANQGSEA. The ends were cut back, 7 bases at V and 9 bases at J, with 19 bases in the middle. The CDR3 loop spans 13 amino acids. CDR3 residues: CSALGSGRGEQFF. The CDR3 coding sequence is TGCAGCGCCCTTGGGTCCGGGCGGGGTGAGCAGTTCTTC.

This clonotype was detected only a few times. The rearrangement uses TRBV28 and TRBJ2-3; 11 positions match TRBD2. V shed 8 bases and J 2 bases; nucleotides not matched to a gene: 12. CDR1 MDHEN and CDR2 SYDVKM come from the germline V gene. The CDR3 is 17 residues long. The CDR3 region has the DNA TGTGCCAGCTCTCTTTTGGGACTAGCGGAGATCACAGATACGCAGTATTTT. It translates to CASSLLGLAEITDTQYF. The variable domain in full, completed from reference TRBV28 and TRBJ2-3, reads DVKVTQSSRYLVKRTGEKVFLECVQDMDHENMFWYRQDPGLGLRLIYFSYDVKMKEKGDIPEGYSVSREKKERFSLILESASTNQTSMYLCASSLLGLAEITDTQYFGPGTRLTVL.

This sequence joins TRBV20-1 and TRBJ2-1; D gene uncertain. CDR1 DFQATT and CDR2 SNEGSKA come from the germline V gene (reference sequence). The ends were cut back, 3 bases at V and 1 base at J, with 13 bases in the middle. There are 15 residues in the CDR3. Written as DNA, the CDR3 is TGCAGTGCTAGTCGCTGGTTAGGGTCCTACAATGAGCAGTTCTTC. Translating it yields CSASRWLGSYNEQFF.

Concerning this clonotype itself: A much larger clone is a single base away; this may be a read error. The rearrangement links TRBV20-1 to TRBJ2-1, with D perhaps matching TRBD1 or TRBD2 (5 bases each). Germline-derived CDR1 and CDR2 are DFQATT and SNEGSKA (reference sequence). The V and J ends lost 5 bases and 12 bases respectively, with 23 bases between them. The CDR3 totals 14 residues. This CDR3 reads CSAPGAVKGIGQFF. CDR3 nucleotide sequence: TGCAGTGCTCCCGGGGCGGTTAAAGGCATTGGGCAGTTCTTC.

The chain uses TRBV9 and TRBJ2-7; 8 nucleotides match TRBD1. The CDR3 extends over 14 amino acids. The J segment lost 2 bases and the V segment lost 2 bases, leaving 3 bases of the junction unmatched. Germline values: CDR1 SGDLS, CDR2 YYNGEE. Here the CDR3 reads CASSVTGETYEQYF. Written as DNA, the CDR3 is TGTGCCAGCAGCGTGACAGGGGAGACCTACGAGCAGTACTTC.